This T cell receptor beta chain was identified in a study of blood T cell repertoires in COVID-19. Study-level background: The United States, Italy and Spain supplied acute and convalescent COVID-19 samples. Sources were T cells, B-cell-depleted T cells, or PBMCs; the material itself was cDNA or gDNA.

The CDR3 runs to 13 residues. Trimming shortened V by 0 bases and J by 6 bases, and 12 bases separated the two germline ends. CDR1 and CDR2 from the germline V gene are GTSNPN and SVGIG (reference sequence). The authors' processing: Cell counts per sample came from amplifying reference gene primers. Some clones are missing from TCRdb's copy, which holds only in-frame ones; the method was immunoSEQ multiplex PCR. V and J calls and clone size are given by that table; D and trimming were obtained from the DNA. The data show over 300,000 clones, roughly 85% seen once. The chain uses TRBV30 and TRBJ2-7; D might be TRBD2 (7 bases). The specimen sequenced was peripheral blood. The receptor comes from a human donor in a cohort sampled during active COVID-19. The CDR3 protein is CAWSVGGGPEQYF. DNA of the CDR3: TGTGCCTGGAGTGTAGGGGGGGGCCCCGAGCAGTACTTC. Looking up the rest from reference TRBV30 and TRBJ2-7 gives the full variable domain: SQTIHQWPATLVQPVGSPLSLECTVEGTSNPNLYWYRQAAGRGLQLLFYSVGIGQISSEVPQNLSASRPQDRQFILSSKKLLLSDSGFYLCAWSVGGGPEQYFGPGTRLTVT.